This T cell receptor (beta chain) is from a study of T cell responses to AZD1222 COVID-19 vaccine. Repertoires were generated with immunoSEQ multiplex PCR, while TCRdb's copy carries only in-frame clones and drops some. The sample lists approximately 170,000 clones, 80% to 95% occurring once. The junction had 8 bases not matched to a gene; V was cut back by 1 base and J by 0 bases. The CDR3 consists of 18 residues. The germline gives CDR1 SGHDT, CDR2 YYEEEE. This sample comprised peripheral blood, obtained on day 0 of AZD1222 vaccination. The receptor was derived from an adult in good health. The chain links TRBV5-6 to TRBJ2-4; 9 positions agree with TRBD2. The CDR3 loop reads CASSLLAGGPGAKNIQYF. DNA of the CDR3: TGTGCCAGCAGCTTGCTTGCGGGAGGGCCTGGAGCCAAAAACATTCAGTACTTC.